Only a few counts were recorded for the clone carrying this TCR beta chain. Its antigen is still unknown. This specimen belongs to a study of spatial heterogeneity in lung cancer. Study information: Tumor regions showed TCR transcript counts that correlated strongly with a T cell module score from matched bulk RNA-seq. Study results and limitations: Tumoral mutation counts were tracked by counts of expanded intratumoral alpha and beta TCRs.

Time point here: sample taken at primary tumor resection. The authors sequenced whole RNA from tumor, nontumor lung or frozen PBMC without sorting. The library protocol tagged each TCR cDNA with a unique molecular identifier. TCRdb used MiXCR to reprocess the 5' RACE reads, holding one entry per CDR3 protein. The sample lists about 9,800 distinct CDR3 sequences, around 51% occurring once. V was clipped by 7 bases and J by 2 bases, with 17 bases between them. Germline lookup yields CDR1 DFQATT and CDR2 SNEGSKA (reference sequence). This CDR3 is built from 14 residues. The source is a female donor with early-stage non-small cell lung cancer. The sequencing here drew on lung tumor tissue, taken at surgery. The rearrangement uses TRBV20-1 and TRBJ1-1; D might be TRBD1 (6 bases). As DNA, the CDR3 is TGCAGTGGTAAAGGGCCGGGGGCAAACACTGAAGCTTTCTTT. Translating it yields CSGKGPGANTEAFF.